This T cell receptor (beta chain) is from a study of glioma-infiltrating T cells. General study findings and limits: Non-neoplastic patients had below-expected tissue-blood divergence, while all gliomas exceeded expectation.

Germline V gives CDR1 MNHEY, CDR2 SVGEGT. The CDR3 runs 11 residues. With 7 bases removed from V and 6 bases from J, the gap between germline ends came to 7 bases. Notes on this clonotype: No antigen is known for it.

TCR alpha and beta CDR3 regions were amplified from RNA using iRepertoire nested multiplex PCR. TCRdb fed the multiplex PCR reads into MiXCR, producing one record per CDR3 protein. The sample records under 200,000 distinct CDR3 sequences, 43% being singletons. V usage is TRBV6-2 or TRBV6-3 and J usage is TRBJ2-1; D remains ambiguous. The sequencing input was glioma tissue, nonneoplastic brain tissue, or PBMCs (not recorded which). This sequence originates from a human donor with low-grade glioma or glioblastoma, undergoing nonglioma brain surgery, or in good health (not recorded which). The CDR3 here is CASNRRNEQFF. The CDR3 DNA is TGTGCCAGCAATCGGCGCAATGAGCAGTTCTTC.